A single sample is the source of the 9 T cell receptor beta chains below, sequenced in a study of shared clonotypes between healthy human individuals. In the naive CD8 group, cells lacked CD45RO and were positively selected for CCR7, so terminally differentiated effector memory CD45RA+ cells were left out. The method was immunoSEQ multiplex PCR; TCRdb's version includes in-frame clones alone and lacks a portion of them. The data contain about 1,800,000 clones, less than 95% of them singletons. The sequenced sample consisted of naive CD8+ T cells sorted from blood. The receptors derive from a man aged 18 to 30 in good health.

J is TRBJ2-7 and V is TRBV27; perhaps D is TRBD1 or TRBD2 (5 bases each). Germline loops: CDR1 MNHEY, CDR2 SMNVEV (reference sequence). Trimming removed 4 bases at V and 4 bases at J, with 17 bases between. This CDR3 is 15 amino acids long. The CDR3 nucleotides are TGTGCCAGCAGTTGGTCGGTGGGGGAGCCTTACGAGCAGTACTTC. It specifies CASSWSVGEPYEQYF.

The V call is TRBV2, the J call TRBJ1-2; possible D gene TRBD1, 6 bases. The germline V gene has CDR1 SNHLY and CDR2 FYNNEI. V was trimmed by 5 bases and J by 8 bases, leaving 21 bases between them. This CDR3 region has 15 residues. CDR3 bases: TGTGCCAGCAGTCACGAGGGGGTAACAGGCTTAGGCTACACCTTC. Translating gives CASSHEGVTGLGYTF.

V usage is TRBV7-9 and J usage is TRBJ1-3, with D unclear. Trimming stripped 2 bases from V and 0 bases from J, with 5 bases between. The CDR3 extends over 14 amino acids. Germline V gives CDR1 SEHNR, CDR2 FQNEAQ (reference sequence). The CDR3 DNA reads as TGTGCCAGCAGCTTATATAACTCTGGAAACACCATATATTTT. This codes for CASSLYNSGNTIYF.

The CDR3 sequence is CASSYGQGGGTEAFF. CDR3 DNA sequence: TGTGCCAGCAGTTACGGCCAGGGGGGGGGCACTGAAGCTTTCTTT. The V and J genes are TRBV6-5 and TRBJ1-1, with 7 bases matching TRBD1. CDR1 is MNHEY and CDR2 is SVGAGI in the germline V gene. V shed 2 bases, J shed 4 bases, and the junction held 7 bases outside the gene matches. The CDR3 has 15 residues.

Details on this clone: The sample holds other DNA sequences that translate to the same CDR3. The chain employs TRBV10-2 and TRBJ2-1; D is undetermined. In germline, CDR1 is WSHSY, CDR2 SAAADI. CDR3 size: 11 residues. Deletions cut 5 bases from V and 6 bases from J, with 5 bases between. In DNA, the CDR3 is TGCGCCAGCAGTCCGTCCAATGAGCAGTTCTTC. Amino acid sequence: CASSPSNEQFF.

This clone was recorded only once. The chain joins TRBV6-5 to TRBJ1-6; no firm D call. Trimming left V 2 bases short and J 7 bases short, with 6 bases between. Germline values: CDR1 MNHEY, CDR2 SVGAGI. The CDR3 has 13 residues. The CDR3 DNA reads as TGTGCCAGCAGTTACACAAACAATTCACCCCTCCACTTT. Protein: CASSYTNNSPLHF.

V usage is TRBV6-6 and J usage is TRBJ1-1, with D possibly TRBD1 on 6 matching bases. This CDR3 is 14 amino acids long. Trimming left V 6 bases short and J 4 bases short, with 15 bases between. Germline values: CDR1 MNHNY, CDR2 SVGAGI (reference sequence). The CDR3 DNA is TGTGCCAGCAGCCCCGACGGGGGGCGCACTGAAGCTTTCTTT. Its translation is CASSPDGGRTEAFF.

The chain has TRBV4-1 and TRBJ1-1; 9 bases align to TRBD1. Germline CDR1 reads MGHRA; CDR2 reads YSYEKL. V lost 1 base, J lost 5 bases, and 8 bases stayed unmatched. The CDR3 is 16 residues long. CDR3 residues: CASSQGRTGVSTEAFF. The CDR3 DNA reads TGCGCCAGCAGCCAAGGTAGGACAGGGGTTTCGACTGAAGCTTTCTTT.

Regarding this clone: A read error may be the cause here, since a much bigger clone is one base away. The chain uses TRBV6-5 and TRBJ2-7; the match to TRBD1 covers 10 bases. V shed 2 bases, J shed 5 bases, and the junction held 3 bases outside the gene matches. Looked up from germline, CDR1 is MNHEY and CDR2 is SVGAGI. The CDR3 sequence is 14 residues long. The CDR3 is CASSYGTGANEQYF. The CDR3 coding sequence is TGTGCCAGCAGTTACGGGACAGGGGCCAACGAGCAGTACTTC.